The 25 T cell receptor beta chains reported below all come from one sample, sequenced in a study of graft-versus-host responses after intestinal transplantation. The method was immunoSEQ multiplex PCR; TCRdb's version includes in-frame clones alone and lacks a portion of them. The sample lists roughly 120,000 clones, around nine tenths occurring once. These TCRs' antigens remain unknown. The sample consisted of unstimulated CD4+ T cells sorted from spleen or lymph node cells, taken before intestinal transplant. Receptors originate from a human donor who received an intestinal transplant.

J is TRBJ2-2 and V is TRBV28; perhaps TRBD2 as D (5 bases). The CDR3 is made up of 12 amino acids. Germline V gene sequence: CDR1 MDHEN, CDR2 SYDVKM. Trimming removed 5 bases from V and 6 bases from J, with 7 bases in between. The CDR3 DNA reads TGTGCCAGCAGTCTGCGGGCCGGGGAGCTGTTTTTT. This sequence encodes CASSLRAGELFF.

The rearrangement joins TRBV7-9 to TRBJ2-5; the match to TRBD1 covers 8 bases. The V gene end was trimmed by 5 bases and the J gene end by 1 base; junction bases not matched to a gene: 3. This CDR3 spans 14 amino acids. The germline V gene has CDR1 SEHNR and CDR2 FQNEAQ (reference sequence). The CDR3 bases are TGTGCCAGCAGCGCGGACAGGGCCCAAGAGACCCAGTACTTC. It specifies CASSADRAQETQYF.

The chain has TRBV19 and TRBJ2-7; D is unresolved. Per germline, CDR1 LNHDA and CDR2 SQIVND (reference sequence). There are 12 residues in the CDR3. V was shortened by 6 bases and J by 2 bases, with 8 bases between the two germline ends. The CDR3 DNA follows: TGTGCCAGTAGGGCAGGAACCTACGAGCAGTACTTC. This codes for CASRAGTYEQYF.

The chain uses TRBV6-1 and TRBJ1-5, with TRBD1 as a possible D gene (5 bases). The V end was cut by 4 bases, the J end by 1 base, with 14 bases between. CDR1 is MNHNS and CDR2 is SASEGT in the germline V gene. This CDR3 has 16 amino acids. In nucleotides, the CDR3 is TGTGCCAGCAGTGCGTTTTCTTCAGGGAGCAATCAGCCCCAGCATTTT. Amino acids: CASSAFSSGSNQPQHF.

The genes are TRBV9 and TRBJ2-5, with D maybe TRBD2 (6 bases). V was clipped by 0 bases and J by 5 bases, with 14 bases between them. The CDR3 totals 15 residues. Germline values: CDR1 SGDLS, CDR2 YYNGEE. For the CDR3, the DNA is TGTGCCAGCAGCGTAGGACCTGCCAGCGGGGAGACCCAGTACTTC. Protein sequence: CASSVGPASGETQYF.

This clone was picked up one time. This sequence joins TRBV7-2 and TRBJ2-3; TRBD2 agrees at 10 bases. Germline CDR1 is SGHTA and CDR2 is FQGNSA. V lost 7 bases, J lost 2 bases, and 3 bases stayed unmatched. This CDR3 region has 14 residues. CDR3 nucleotides: TGTGCCAGCACCACTAGCGGGGCCACAGATACGCAGTATTTT. Protein: CASTTSGATDTQYF.

The chain couples TRBV5-1 to TRBJ2-1; TRBD1 matches 10 bases. The germline gives CDR1 SGHRS, CDR2 YFSETQ. This CDR3 is built from 15 residues. V lost 4 bases to trimming and J lost 8 bases; unmatched junction nucleotides: 9. The CDR3 protein is CASSPPDRGIYEQFF. The CDR3 DNA follows: TGCGCCAGCAGCCCCCCGGACAGGGGGATATATGAGCAGTTCTTC.

This clone occurred a few times. The V call is TRBV6-5, the J call TRBJ2-7; maybe TRBD1 (6 bases). The V end lost 9 bases, the J end lost 2 bases, and 14 bases lay between the germline ends. The CDR3 runs to 13 residues. From germline, CDR1 is MNHEY and CDR2 SVGAGI. The CDR3 DNA reads as TGTGCCAGTAGAAGGGGACAAACCTACGAGCAGTACTTC. This gives the protein CASRRGQTYEQYF.

The chain carries TRBV7-9 and TRBJ1-6; 8 bases are a match to TRBD1. The germline gives CDR1 SEHNR, CDR2 FQNEAQ (reference sequence). V was pared by 6 bases and J by 5 bases, with 3 bases of the junction left unmatched. This CDR3 comprises 14 residues. Written as DNA, the CDR3 is TGTGCCAGCAGGGCACAGGGGGATAATTCACCCCTCCACTTT. The encoded protein is CASRAQGDNSPLHF. The complete variable domain, with remaining parts taken from reference TRBV7-9 and TRBJ1-6, reads DTGVSQNPRHKITKRGQNVTFRCDPISEHNRLYWYRQTLGQGPEFLTYFQNEAQLEKSRLLSDRFSAERPKGSFSTLEIQRTEQGDSAMYLCASRAQGDNSPLHFGNGTRLTVT.

The rearrangement uses TRBV29-1 and TRBJ2-3, with 8 bases that match TRBD1. Germline assignment: CDR1 SQVTM and CDR2 ANQGSEA. The CDR3 is 12 amino acids. V trimming: 5 bases; J trimming: 4 bases; junction bases outside the gene matches: 2. Here the CDR3 DNA reads TGCAGCGTTCAGGGGGCGTCAGATACGCAGTATTTT. It codes for CSVQGASDTQYF.

The V call is TRBV15, the J call TRBJ2-7; 8 bases map to TRBD2. The CDR3 runs to 18 residues. Germline V gene data show CDR1 as LNHNV and CDR2 as YYDKDF (reference sequence). V lost 1 base and J lost 5; bases outside the gene matches: 16. CDR3 nucleotides: TGTGCCACCAGCAGAGGAACCCTATTAAAGCGGGAGAAGGACGAGCAGTACTTC. It is translated as CATSRGTLLKREKDEQYF.

The V call is TRBV29-1, the J call TRBJ2-7; TRBD1 matches at 8 bases. The CDR3 extends over 17 amino acids. Per the germline V gene, CDR1 is SQVTM and CDR2 is ANQGSEA. J lost 5 bases, V lost 0 bases, and 15 bases had no gene match. CDR3 coding DNA: TGCAGCGTTGAAGATCCCACCGCGACAGGGGATGTGCACGAGCAGTACTTC. Protein product: CSVEDPTATGDVHEQYF.

The V call is TRBV18, the J call TRBJ2-7; 11 bases line up with TRBD2. Per germline, CDR1 KGHSH and CDR2 LQKENI. The CDR3 has 16 residues. Germline trimming cut 0 bases from V and 1 base from J; bases unmatched to any gene: 2. The CDR3: CASSPPLAGGSYEQYF. As DNA, the CDR3 is TGTGCCAGCTCACCACCCCTAGCGGGAGGTTCCTACGAGCAGTACTTC.

The chain combines TRBV5-4 with TRBJ2-3; the D gene is possibly TRBD1 (6 bases). CDR1 is SGHNT and CDR2 is YYREEE in the germline V gene (reference sequence). The V end lost 3 bases, the J end lost 0 bases, and 8 bases lay between the germline ends. The CDR3 is made up of 14 amino acids. CDR3 sequence (DNA): TGTGCCAGCAGCTGGGGACACAGCACAGATACGCAGTATTTT. Translated, it gives CASSWGHSTDTQYF.

The chain employs TRBV5-4 and TRBJ2-1, with 8 positions matching TRBD2. CDR1 is SGHNT, CDR2 YYREEE, per germline (reference sequence). Trimming cost V 0 bases and J 8 bases; bases outside gene matches: 10. The CDR3 spans 16 residues. As DNA, the CDR3 is TGTGCCAGCAGCTTGGGTCTGGGCGGGAGGTTCGATGAGCAGTTCTTC. Its protein is CASSLGLGGRFDEQFF.

The CDR3 here is CASSAVDSWGTEAFF. The CDR3 nucleotides are TGTGCCAGCAGTGCAGTCGACAGTTGGGGCACTGAAGCTTTCTTT. The rearrangement links TRBV6-5 to TRBJ1-1; TRBD1 might be the D (5 bases). The CDR3 runs 15 residues. With 5 bases removed from V and 4 bases from J, the gap between germline ends came to 17 bases. Germline CDR1 MNHEY, CDR2 SVGAGI.

This chain connects TRBV4-3 to TRBJ2-2, with TRBD1 matching over 7 bases. With 0 bases clipped from V and 5 bases from J, the junction kept 0 bases outside the gene matches. The length of the CDR3 is 14 residues. The germline V gene has CDR1 LGHNA and CDR2 YSLEER. CDR3 in amino acids: CASSQEQGTGELFF. The CDR3 coding sequence is TGCGCCAGCAGCCAAGAACAGGGGACCGGGGAGCTGTTTTTT.

V gene TRBV5-1 combines with J gene TRBJ2-1; 9 bases fit TRBD2. Per germline, CDR1 SGHRS and CDR2 YFSETQ. This CDR3 is built from 15 residues. V dropped 0 bases and J dropped 7; count of bases not matched to a gene: 5. Written as DNA, the CDR3 is TGCGCCAGCAGCTTGGGACTAGCGGACGTAAATGAGCAGTTCTTC. Translation gives CASSLGLADVNEQFF.

This clone was seen just once. This chain uses TRBV7-3 with TRBJ2-1; the D gene is possibly TRBD2 (6 bases). This CDR3 has 15 amino acids. In germline, CDR1 is SGHTA, CDR2 FQGTGA. V lost 2 bases to trimming and J lost 2 bases, with 10 bases between them. The DNA for the CDR3 is TGTGCCAGCAGCTTAGATAGCGGCGCCTACAATGAGCAGTTCTTC. The encoded protein is CASSLDSGAYNEQFF.

The chain links TRBV28 to TRBJ1-1, with 9 bases identical to TRBD1. J lost 8 bases, V lost 5 bases, and 12 bases had no gene match. CDR3 length: 15 residues. Germline lookup yields CDR1 MDHEN and CDR2 SYDVKM. CDR3 DNA sequence: TGTGCCAGCAGTGCATGGACCCCCGGACAGGGGGAAGCTTTCTTT. Amino acids: CASSAWTPGQGEAFF.

This chain uses TRBV7-3 with TRBJ2-3; TRBD2 is a possible D gene (6 bases). The germline V and J ends were trimmed by 5 bases and 7 bases, with 7 bases remaining between them. The CDR3 is 11 residues long. CDR1 SGHTA and CDR2 FQGTGA come from the germline V gene. Written as DNA, the CDR3 is TGTGCCAGCAGCCGCGGGAATACGCAGTATTTT. Translation: CASSRGNTQYF.

The chain has TRBV5-1 and TRBJ2-7; 16 bases line up with TRBD2. Looked up from germline, CDR1 is SGHRS and CDR2 is YFSETQ. The CDR3 is 16 residues long. The V gene end was trimmed by 4 bases and the J gene end by 7 bases; junction bases not matched to a gene: 8. For the CDR3, the DNA is TGCGCCAGCAGCCCTGGACCGGGACTAGCGGGAGGGGAGCAGTACTTC. It specifies CASSPGPGLAGGEQYF.

The chain couples TRBV7-2 to TRBJ1-5; a weak D match, TRBD1 (5 bases). V lost 5 bases and J 2 bases, leaving 13 bases between the germline ends. The CDR3 length is 15 residues. Germline CDR1 reads SGHTA; CDR2 reads FQGNSA. The CDR3 loop is CASSLDSLGNQPQHF. The CDR3 DNA reads as TGTGCCAGCAGCCTTGACAGCCTTGGCAATCAGCCCCAGCATTTT.

J is TRBJ1-4 and V is TRBV28; maybe TRBD1 (6 bases). The germline V and J ends were trimmed by 6 bases and 5 bases, with 10 bases remaining between them. CDR1 is MDHEN and CDR2 is SYDVKM in the germline V gene. This CDR3 is 13 amino acids long. DNA of the CDR3: TGTGCCAGCAGGGATACAGGGAATGAAAAACTGTTTTTT. Translation gives CASRDTGNEKLFF.

Written as DNA, the CDR3 is TGTGCCAGCAGTGATTTATCGGGAGCAACTAATGAAAAACTGTTTTTT. Amino acids: CASSDLSGATNEKLFF. This rearrangement joins TRBV6-1 to TRBJ1-4; D not resolved. Germline values: CDR1 MNHNS, CDR2 SASEGT. This CDR3 contains 16 residues. The ends were cut back, 3 bases at V and 0 bases at J, with 11 bases in the middle.